A single T cell receptor (beta chain) is shown here with its context. The data belong to a study of blood T cell repertoires in COVID-19. Study details: Samples of COVID-19 (acute and convalescent) were obtained from the United States, Italy and Spain. Nucleic acid was either cDNA or gDNA, and it came from T cells, B-cell-depleted T cells, or PBMCs.

Losses at the gene ends were 2 bases for V and 2 bases for J; bases not matched to a gene: 3. Germline-derived CDR1 and CDR2 are SGHTA and FQGNSA. This CDR3 is 14 amino acids long. Authors' data handling: Amplification with reference gene primers provided the estimates of nucleated cell counts. Sequenced by immunoSEQ multiplex PCR; TCRdb stores in-frame clones only, minus some. V and J calls and clone size are as listed in that table; D and trimming were resolved from the DNA. Of about 120,000 clones listed, under 85% are singletons. This TCR came from a man aged 55 to 70 with acute or convalescent COVID-19. The V call is TRBV7-2, the J call TRBJ2-7, with 7 bases matching TRBD2. Sample: peripheral blood. CDR3 sequence reads: CASSLQAGPYEQYF. CDR3 sequence (DNA): TGTGCCAGCAGCTTACAAGCGGGACCCTACGAGCAGTACTTC.